The T cell receptor beta chain described here comes from a study of Graves' ophthalmopathy and Graves' hyperthyroidism. CDR3 regions of TCR beta were amplified from RNA transcripts. Scientists carried out first-round RT-PCR using HTBI primers and then a second-round multiplex PCR. TCRdb called the multiplex PCR reads again in MiXCR, with one record for every CDR3 protein. The sample carries 300,000 to 400,000 distinct CDR3 sequences, 17% recorded once. The germline V gene encodes CDR1 MNHNS and CDR2 SASEGT. This CDR3 has 14 residues. V dropped 5 bases and J dropped 8; count of bases not matched to a gene: 9. Ten or more counts support this clonotype.

The clonotype originates from an adult man with Graves' ophthalmopathy. Sequencing was performed on peripheral blood. V usage is TRBV6-1 and J usage is TRBJ1-2, with TRBD1 matching 9 bases. CDR3 sequence: CASSRRDRAGGYTF. The CDR3, as DNA: TGTGCCAGCAGTCGCCGGGACAGGGCGGGCGGCTACACCTTC.